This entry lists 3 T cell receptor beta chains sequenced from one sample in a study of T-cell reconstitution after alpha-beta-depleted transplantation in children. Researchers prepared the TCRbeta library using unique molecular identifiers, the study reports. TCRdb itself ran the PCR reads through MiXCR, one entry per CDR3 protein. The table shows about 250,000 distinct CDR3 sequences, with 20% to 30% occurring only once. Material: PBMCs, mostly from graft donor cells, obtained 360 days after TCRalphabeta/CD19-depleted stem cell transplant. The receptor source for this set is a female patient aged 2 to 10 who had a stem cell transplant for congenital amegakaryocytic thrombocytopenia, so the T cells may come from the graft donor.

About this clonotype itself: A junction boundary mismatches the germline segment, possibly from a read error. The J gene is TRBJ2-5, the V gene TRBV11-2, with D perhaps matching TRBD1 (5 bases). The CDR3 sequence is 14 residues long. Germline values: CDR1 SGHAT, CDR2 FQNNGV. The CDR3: CASSSSGNQETQYF. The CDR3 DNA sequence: TGTGCCAGCAGCTCGTCAGGGAACCAGGAGACCCAGTACTTC.

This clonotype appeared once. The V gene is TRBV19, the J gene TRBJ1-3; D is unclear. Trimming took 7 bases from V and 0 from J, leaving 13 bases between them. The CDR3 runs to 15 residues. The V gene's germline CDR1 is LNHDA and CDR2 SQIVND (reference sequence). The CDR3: CASTPRILSGNTIYF. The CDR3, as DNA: TGTGCCAGTACGCCGAGAATCCTCTCTGGAAACACCATATATTTT.

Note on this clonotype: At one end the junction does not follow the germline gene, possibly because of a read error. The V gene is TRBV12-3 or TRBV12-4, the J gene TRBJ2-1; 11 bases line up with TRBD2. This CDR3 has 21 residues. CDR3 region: CASTLYPVTSGSILSYNEQFF. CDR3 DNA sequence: TGTGCCAGCACTTTATACCCTGTTACTAGCGGGAGTATCCTGTCGTACAATGAGCAGTTCTTC.